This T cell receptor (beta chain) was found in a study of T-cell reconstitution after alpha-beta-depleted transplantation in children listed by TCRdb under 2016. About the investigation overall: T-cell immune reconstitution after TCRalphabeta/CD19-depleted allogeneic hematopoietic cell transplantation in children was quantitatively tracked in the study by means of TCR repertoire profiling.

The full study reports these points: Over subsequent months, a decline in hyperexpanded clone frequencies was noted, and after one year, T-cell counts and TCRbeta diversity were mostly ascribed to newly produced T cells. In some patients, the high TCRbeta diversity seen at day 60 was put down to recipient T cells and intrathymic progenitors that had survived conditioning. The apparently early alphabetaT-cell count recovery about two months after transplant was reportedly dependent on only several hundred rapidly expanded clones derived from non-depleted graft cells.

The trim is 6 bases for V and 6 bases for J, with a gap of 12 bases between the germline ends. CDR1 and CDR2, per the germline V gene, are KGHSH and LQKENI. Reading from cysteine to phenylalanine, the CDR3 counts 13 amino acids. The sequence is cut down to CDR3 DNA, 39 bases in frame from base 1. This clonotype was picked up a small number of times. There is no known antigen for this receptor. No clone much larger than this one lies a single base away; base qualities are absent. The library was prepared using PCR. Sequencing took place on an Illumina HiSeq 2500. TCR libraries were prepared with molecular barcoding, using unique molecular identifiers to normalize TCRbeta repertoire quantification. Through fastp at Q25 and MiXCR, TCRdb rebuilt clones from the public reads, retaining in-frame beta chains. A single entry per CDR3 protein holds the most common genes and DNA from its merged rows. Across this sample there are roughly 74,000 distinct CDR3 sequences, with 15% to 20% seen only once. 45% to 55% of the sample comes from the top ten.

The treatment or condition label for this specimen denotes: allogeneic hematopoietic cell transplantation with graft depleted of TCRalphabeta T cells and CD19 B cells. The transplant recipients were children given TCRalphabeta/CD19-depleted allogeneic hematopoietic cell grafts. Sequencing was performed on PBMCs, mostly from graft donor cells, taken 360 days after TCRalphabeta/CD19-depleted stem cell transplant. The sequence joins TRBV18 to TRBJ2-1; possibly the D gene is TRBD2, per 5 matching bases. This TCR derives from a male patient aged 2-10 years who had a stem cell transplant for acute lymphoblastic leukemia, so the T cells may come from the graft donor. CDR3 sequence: CASSDGLTNEQFF. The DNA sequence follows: TGTGCCAGCTCGGATGGACTCACCAATGAGCAGTTCTTC.